These 23 T cell receptor beta chains originate from one sample sequenced in a study of T cells in Graves' hyperthyroidism and ophthalmopathy. The investigators amplified TCR beta CDR3 regions from RNA transcripts. First-round RT-PCR of the TCR CDR3 relied on the HTBI primer set. One entry per CDR3 protein, called by TCRdb with MiXCR from the multiplex PCR reads. The sample includes approximately 640,000 distinct CDR3 sequences, 45% of them seen just once. Sequences were obtained from peripheral blood or thyroid tissue (not recorded which). These receptors were collected from an adult man with Graves' disease, either hyperthyroidism or ophthalmopathy (not recorded which).

V is TRBV29-1 and J is TRBJ1-4, with 8 bases aligning to TRBD1. Germline values: CDR1 SQVTM, CDR2 ANQGSEA. There are 14 residues in the CDR3. The V and J ends lost 6 bases and 6 bases, in that order; junction bases with no gene match: 9. The CDR3 nucleotides are TGCAGCGTCCCAATACAGGGGGTGGATGAAAAACTGTTTTTT. This sequence encodes CSVPIQGVDEKLFF. The variable domain in full, completed from reference TRBV29-1 and TRBJ1-4, reads SAVISQKPSRDICQRGTSLTIQCQVDSQVTMMFWYRQQPGQSLTLIATANQGSEATYESGFVIDKFPISRPNLTFSTLTVSNMSPEDSSIYLCSVPIQGVDEKLFFGSGTQLSVL.

This clonotype came up many times. The chain combines TRBV2 with TRBJ1-1, with 7 bases matching TRBD1. The CDR3 sequence is 14 residues long. V shed 3 bases and J 0 bases; nucleotides not matched to a gene: 1. CDR1 is SNHLY and CDR2 is FYNNEI in the germline V gene. CDR3 coding DNA: TGTGCCAGCAGTGACGACAGGGTGAACACTGAAGCTTTCTTT. This sequence encodes CASSDDRVNTEAFF.

This CDR3 is CASSPARGSGFGELFF. The CDR3 DNA sequence: TGTGCCAGCAGCCCGGCGCGCGGTAGCGGTTTCGGGGAGCTGTTTTTT. The chain uses TRBV11-2 and TRBJ2-2, with D maybe TRBD2 (6 bases). Trimming cost V 5 bases and J 7 bases, with 20 bases left between them. The CDR3 loop spans 16 amino acids. From germline, CDR1 is SGHAT and CDR2 FQNNGV.

The gene calls are TRBV7-2 and TRBJ1-6; a weak D match, TRBD1 (6 bases). The CDR3 loop spans 17 amino acids. Per the germline V gene, CDR1 is SGHTA and CDR2 is FQGNSA. V gave up 1 base and J gave up 9 bases, with 19 bases separating them. For the CDR3, the DNA is TGTGCCAGCAGCTTAGTGAGCAGGGGCCTCTCCCGTTCACCCCTCCACTTT. It encodes CASSLVSRGLSRSPLHF.

The rearrangement uses TRBV6-1 and TRBJ1-1; D is perhaps TRBD1 (5 bases). With 5 bases removed from V and 3 bases from J, the gap between germline ends came to 13 bases. The CDR3 sequence is 14 residues long. Germline loops: CDR1 MNHNS, CDR2 SASEGT. The CDR3 coding sequence is TGTGCCAGCAGTAAAACACGGGGGTACACTGAAGCTTTCTTT. Amino acids: CASSKTRGYTEAFF.

V is TRBV29-1 and J is TRBJ1-2, with a possible D match to TRBD1 (5 bases). V dropped 8 bases and J dropped 1 base, with 14 bases sitting between them. Germline V gene lookup returns CDR1 SQVTM and CDR2 ANQGSEA. The CDR3 is 13 residues long. CDR3 DNA sequence: TGCAGCTGGCCGGGGGACCTTAACTATGGCTACACCTTC. It encodes CSWPGDLNYGYTF.

This chain joins TRBV29-1 and TRBJ1-3; weak D call: TRBD1 (5 bases). Trimming pared 8 bases from V and 0 bases from J, leaving 11 bases between. Germline values: CDR1 SQVTM, CDR2 ANQGSEA. The CDR3 is 13 amino acids. The CDR3 sequence is CSTGTDSGNTIYF. CDR3 nucleotide sequence: TGCAGCACCGGGACGGACTCTGGAAACACCATATATTTT.

The chain joins TRBV7-9 to TRBJ2-6; the D is unclear. The CDR3 is 12 residues long. V lost 2 bases and J 5 bases, leaving 1 base between the germline ends. Germline loops: CDR1 SEHNR, CDR2 FQNEAQ (reference sequence). The CDR3 loop reads CASSLRANVLTF. The CDR3 DNA follows: TGTGCCAGCAGCTTACGGGCCAACGTCCTGACTTTC.

A word on this clonotype: A read error is possible here, since a much larger clone lies one base away. V is TRBV10-3 and J is TRBJ1-5, with D uncertain. The CDR3 runs to 13 residues. Trimming pared 6 bases from V and 6 bases from J, leaving 12 bases between. Germline V lookup: CDR1 ENHRY, CDR2 SYGVKD. The CDR3 protein is CAISSTTVQPQHF. In nucleotides, the CDR3 is TGTGCCATCAGCTCGACGACGGTTCAGCCCCAGCATTTT.

For this clonotype: A much larger clone sits a single nucleotide away, making a read error possible. The chain employs TRBV20-1 and TRBJ1-5; a possible D gene is TRBD1 (5 bases). This CDR3 comprises 13 residues. Germline values: CDR1 DFQATT, CDR2 SNEGSKA (reference sequence). V was shortened by 3 bases and J by 3 bases, with 9 bases between the two germline ends. CDR3 nucleotides: TGCAGTGCTAGCAGACAGAACAATCAGCCCCAGCATTTT. Translation gives CSASRQNNQPQHF.

V is TRBV13 and J is TRBJ1-1, with 7 bases identical to TRBD1. CDR3 length equals 13 residues. Unmatched junction bases numbered 3, after V lost 7 bases and J lost 1 base. Germline V gives CDR1 PRHDT, CDR2 FYEKMQ (reference sequence). CDR3 nucleotide sequence: TGTGCCAGCACAGGGACAGAGAACACTGAAGCTTTCTTT. Translated, it gives CASTGTENTEAFF. The whole variable domain, remainder taken from reference TRBV13 and TRBJ1-1, is AAGVIQSPRHLIKEKRETATLKCYPIPRHDTVYWYQQGPGQDPQFLISFYEKMQSDKGSIPDRFSAQQFSDYHSELNMSSLELGDSALYFCASTGTENTEAFFGQGTRLTVV.

This rearrangement joins TRBV7-2 to TRBJ1-1; no clear D gene. Per germline, CDR1 SGHTA and CDR2 FQGNSA. This CDR3 contains 16 residues. The germline V and J ends were trimmed by 2 bases and 3 bases, with 16 bases remaining between them. CDR3 sequence (DNA): TGTGCCAGCAGCTTAAGAGCCGGATGGTCTGACACTGAAGCTTTCTTT. This translates into CASSLRAGWSDTEAFF.

This clonotype has ten or more counts. The chain combines TRBV7-8 with TRBJ1-1; unclear D gene. V was shortened by 5 bases and J by 1 base, with 8 bases between the two germline ends. There are 13 residues in the CDR3. Per the germline V gene, CDR1 is SGHVS and CDR2 is FQNEAQ. The CDR3 nucleotides are TGTGCCAGCAGCCCAGAGTGGAACACTGAAGCTTTCTTT. It codes for CASSPEWNTEAFF.

The chain is built from TRBV20-1 and TRBJ2-7; 7 nucleotides agree with TRBD1. V trimming: 6 bases; J trimming: 5 bases; junction bases outside the gene matches: 13. Looked up from germline, CDR1 is DFQATT and CDR2 is SNEGSKA (reference sequence). This CDR3 has 14 amino acids. The CDR3 DNA is TGCAGTGCCAAACTCACAGGACAGGCCCACGAGCAGTACTTC. Protein sequence: CSAKLTGQAHEQYF.

This chain uses TRBV20-1 with TRBJ1-3; D not resolved. V was shortened by 0 bases and J by 6 bases, with 9 bases between the two germline ends. Germline CDR1 is DFQATT and CDR2 is SNEGSKA (reference sequence). This CDR3 has 13 residues. The CDR3 protein is CSARETAVNTIYF. DNA for the CDR3: TGCAGTGCTAGAGAAACAGCCGTAAACACCATATATTTT.

The rearrangement joins TRBV5-1 to TRBJ2-7, with D unresolved. Trimming left V 3 bases short and J 4 bases short, with 17 bases between. The germline V gene encodes CDR1 SGHRS and CDR2 YFSETQ. CDR3 length: 15 amino acids. In DNA form, the CDR3 reads TGCGCCAGCAGCTCCCGAGGCCTAAATAGGTACGAGCAGTACTTC. It codes for CASSSRGLNRYEQYF.

On this clonotype itself: This clone may be a read error of a much larger clone one base away. The chain has TRBV20-1 and TRBJ1-2; perhaps TRBD1 as D (5 bases). The V gene's germline CDR1 is DFQATT and CDR2 SNEGSKA (reference sequence). The CDR3 sequence is 12 residues long. The CDR3 loop is CSARQGRDGHTF. Here the CDR3 DNA reads TGCAGTGCTAGACAGGGAAGGGATGGCCACACCTTC.

Turning to this clonotype: This clone may be a read error of a much larger clone one base away. The chain couples TRBV2 to TRBJ2-5; D might be TRBD2 (5 bases). Germline V gene sequence: CDR1 SNHLY, CDR2 FYNNEI. This CDR3 has 16 amino acids. The V end was cut by 2 bases, the J end by 1 base, with 14 bases between. Here the CDR3 reads CASSEMGREFQETQYF. For the CDR3, the DNA is TGTGCCAGCAGTGAAATGGGAAGGGAGTTCCAAGAGACCCAGTACTTC.

The chain employs TRBV29-1 and TRBJ1-3, with D tentatively TRBD1 (6 bases). CDR1 SQVTM and CDR2 ANQGSEA come from the germline V gene. The V and J ends lost 5 bases and 8 bases respectively, with 16 bases between them. The CDR3 sequence is 13 residues long. In DNA, the CDR3 is TGCAGCGTTTCCGCACAGGGTGGCTACACCATATATTTT. Its translation is CSVSAQGGYTIYF.

As to this clonotype: One base away lies a much larger clone, so this may be a sequencing read error. The rearrangement uses TRBV5-1 and TRBJ1-1; 8 bases are shared with TRBD1. Germline values: CDR1 SGHRS, CDR2 YFSETQ. This CDR3 is 15 amino acids long. The DNA of the CDR3 is TGCGACAGCAGCTTTACAGGGGGATGGAACACTGAAGCTTTCTTT. Amino acids: CDSSFTGGWNTEAFF.

The rearrangement joins TRBV28 to TRBJ1-3; 8 bases agree with TRBD1. CDR3 length: 16 amino acids. J lost 3 bases, V lost 2 bases, and 6 bases had no gene match. Germline lookup yields CDR1 MDHEN and CDR2 SYDVKM. CDR3 region: CASSLIQGAGGNTIYF. CDR3 bases: TGTGCCAGCAGTTTAATCCAGGGGGCTGGTGGAAACACCATATATTTT.

This clonotype was observed at least ten times. This sequence joins TRBV10-3 and TRBJ1-6, with D hard to call. Trimming stripped 6 bases from V and 7 bases from J, with 10 bases between. The CDR3 runs 13 residues. From germline, CDR1 is ENHRY and CDR2 SYGVKD. CDR3 sequence reads: CAIRDSGNSPLHF. The CDR3 DNA reads TGTGCCATCAGAGATTCGGGAAATTCACCCCTCCACTTT.

This clonotype was found many times. The chain has TRBV29-1 and TRBJ1-2, with TRBD1 identical over 8 bases. Germline CDR1 is SQVTM and CDR2 is ANQGSEA. The V gene end was trimmed by 4 bases and the J gene end by 4 bases; junction bases not matched to a gene: 5. This CDR3 is built from 13 residues. The CDR3 spells CSVVQGAAYGYTF. The DNA for the CDR3 is TGCAGCGTTGTCCAGGGGGCGGCCTATGGCTACACCTTC.